These 8 T cell receptor beta chains were all obtained from the same sample, sequenced in a study of blood T cell repertoires in COVID-19. Generated by immunoSEQ multiplex PCR, the TCRdb table keeps only in-frame clones and is missing some. The sample records around 150,000 clones, roughly 84% being singletons. Material for sequencing was peripheral blood. These receptors came from a young man with COVID-19, enrolled during active disease.

The gene calls are TRBV27 and TRBJ1-2; no definite D call. Germline CDR1 MNHEY, CDR2 SMNVEV (reference sequence). This CDR3 region has 15 residues. V lost 0 bases, J lost 4 bases, and 12 bases lay in between. The CDR3 reads CASSLSADRPYGYTF. CDR3 DNA: TGTGCCAGCAGTTTATCAGCGGACCGACCCTATGGCTACACCTTC.

The CDR3, as DNA: TGTGCCAGCAGCCTACTACAGGGCGAGCAGTACTTC. Its protein product is CASSLLQGEQYF. This chain joins TRBV28 and TRBJ2-7; the D gene is possibly TRBD1 (6 bases). The germline V and J ends were trimmed by 6 bases and 6 bases, with 12 bases remaining between them. The CDR3 contains 12 residues. The germline V gene has CDR1 MDHEN and CDR2 SYDVKM.

The J gene is TRBJ2-7, the V gene TRBV5-1; D may be TRBD2 (5 bases). Germline V gene sequence: CDR1 SGHRS, CDR2 YFSETQ. Trimming took 1 base from V and 2 from J, leaving 10 bases between them. This CDR3 region has 14 residues. In nucleotides, the CDR3 is TGCGCCAGCAGCTTGCGAGGGTCCCCCTACGAGCAGTACTTC. Protein product: CASSLRGSPYEQYF.

This clone showed up just a few times. The chain carries TRBV28 and TRBJ1-2, with 7 bases that match TRBD1. The CDR3 consists of 13 residues. Unmatched junction bases numbered 5, after V lost 3 bases and J lost 7 bases. From germline, CDR1 is MDHEN and CDR2 SYDVKM. CDR3 sequence (DNA): TGTGCCAGCAGTTTCGGGACAGCTTTTGGCTACACCTTC. Amino acids: CASSFGTAFGYTF.

The rearrangement joins TRBV7-9 to TRBJ1-2; 9 positions match TRBD1. CDR1 is SEHNR and CDR2 is FQNEAQ in the germline V gene (reference sequence). This CDR3 spans 15 amino acids. With 2 bases clipped from V and 8 bases from J, the junction kept 9 bases outside the gene matches. CDR3 amino acids: CASSLMGTGHGGYTF. In nucleotides, the CDR3 is TGTGCCAGCAGCTTAATGGGGACAGGGCATGGAGGCTACACCTTC.

The J gene is TRBJ2-7, the V gene TRBV2, with a tentative D call TRBD2 (6 bases). Germline lookup yields CDR1 SNHLY and CDR2 FYNNEI. The V gene lost 4 bases and the J gene lost 13 bases, with 14 bases spanning the gap. The CDR3 consists of 11 residues. The CDR3 loop reads CASSGGGSAYF. Written as DNA, the CDR3 is TGTGCCAGCAGTGGCGGAGGGAGTGCCTACTTC.

V and J are TRBV28 and TRBJ1-2; D remains ambiguous. The CDR3 sequence is 14 residues long. CDR1 is MDHEN and CDR2 is SYDVKM in the germline V gene. V was trimmed by 4 bases and J by 3 bases, leaving 12 bases between them. The DNA of the CDR3 is TGTGCCAGCAGTTCACCGGGGTATGACTATGGCTACACCTTC. Its protein is CASSSPGYDYGYTF.

This chain joins TRBV28 and TRBJ2-1, with 11 nucleotides matching TRBD2. CDR3 length: 15 residues. Per germline, CDR1 MDHEN and CDR2 SYDVKM. Unmatched junction bases numbered 6, after V lost 6 bases and J lost 5 bases. CDR3 sequence: CASRLAGGTNNEQFF. The CDR3 DNA reads TGTGCCAGCAGGCTAGCGGGAGGCACCAACAATGAGCAGTTCTTC.